The entry below gives a single TCR beta chain sequence along with its context. The sample belongs to a study of T cells in Graves' hyperthyroidism and ophthalmopathy. The investigators amplified TCR beta CDR3 regions from RNA transcripts. With the HTBI primer set, the TCR CDR3 went through a first round of RT-PCR. TCRdb ran MiXCR on the multiplex PCR reads and lists one entry per CDR3 protein. The table lists roughly 290,000 distinct CDR3 sequences, over 15% of them singletons, with approximately 60% in the top ten. Germline CDR1 reads LNHDA; CDR2 reads SQIVND (reference sequence). The length of the CDR3 is 15 residues. V lost 5 bases to trimming and J lost 2 bases, with 13 bases between them.

This TCR came from a woman aged 60-75 years with Graves' ophthalmopathy. The rearrangement links TRBV19 to TRBJ1-5; possible D gene TRBD1, 6 bases. The sample was blood. DNA for the CDR3: TGTGCCAGTAGTGGGCCAGGGGTGGGCAATCAGCCCCAGCATTTT. This translates into CASSGPGVGNQPQHF.